This T cell receptor (beta chain) was sequenced for a study of shared clonotypes between healthy human individuals. The assay was immunoSEQ multiplex PCR, and TCRdb's table has in-frame clones only and misses some. The sample includes over 1.4 million clones, more than 95% seen only once; the top ten take roughly 1.2%. Germline CDR1 is SQVTM and CDR2 is ANQGSEA. This CDR3 has 12 residues. Trimming took off 7 bases at V and 5 bases at J, with 15 bases between the two ends. The authors divided CD4+ cells into CD45RA+ naive and CD45RA-negative memory subsets. This chain links TRBV29-1 with TRBJ2-7; D ambiguous. The TCR was taken from a man aged 30-40 years in good health. The sample was naive CD4+ T cells sorted from blood. As for subset: CD45RA+ positively selected. The CDR3 is CSAQDSLHEQYF. The CDR3 coding sequence is TGCAGCGCCCAAGATTCTCTCCACGAGCAGTACTTC.